This TCR beta chain appears in the sequencing data of a study of blood T cell repertoires in COVID-19. In the study overall: Samples came from the United States, Italy and Spain, spanning acute and convalescent COVID-19.

Original processing methods: Reference gene primer amplification gave estimated nucleated cell counts. The data were produced by immunoSEQ multiplex PCR, yet TCRdb's version contains in-frame clones alone and is incomplete. That table gives V, J and clone size, and the DNA gave D and trimming. The sample records approximately 300,000 clones, around 85% being singletons. The study drew participants aged roughly 18 to 95 years from about two dozen US areas. In assigning cohorts, the study relied on participant-reported clinical history. From germline, CDR1 is MNHEY and CDR2 SMNVEV (reference sequence). This CDR3 is built from 13 residues. V was clipped by 10 bases and J by 3 bases; unmatched bases: 6.

The material sequenced was PBMCs or T cells enriched from blood (not recorded which). The rearrangement joins TRBV27 to TRBJ2-7; 10 bases match TRBD2. The sequence was obtained from a woman aged 25 to 39 who had been exposed to COVID-19. CDR3 coding DNA: TGTGCCACCAGACTAGCGGGTAGCTACGAGCAGTACTTC. It codes for CATRLAGSYEQYF.